Following are 3 T cell receptor beta chains from one sample sequenced in a study of blood T cell repertoires in COVID-19 (dated by TCRdb to 2018 to 2020). The library came from the immunoSEQ multiplex PCR assay. The immuneACCESS repertoire file appears here via TCRdb, limited to in-frame rearrangements. These files lack a portion of the clones; in checked studies, under half of the deficit traces to unresolved V genes, and the cause of the others is not known. Counted in this sample were 70,000 to 95,000 clones; 65% to 90% of them appeared once. The ten largest clones take up around 20% of the sample. The sequenced sample consisted of peripheral blood. Source of these receptors: a woman in her forties or fifties with acute or convalescent COVID-19.

The genes are TRBV29-1 and TRBJ2-5; a possible D gene is TRBD2 (6 bases). The length of the CDR3 is 12 residues. Germline V gene data show CDR1 as SQVTM and CDR2 as ANQGSEA. Trimming removed 4 bases at V and 2 bases at J, with 8 bases between. The CDR3 loop is CSVGTTQETQYF. CDR3 DNA: TGCAGCGTTGGGACTACTCAAGAGACCCAGTACTTC. Looking up the rest from reference TRBV29-1 and TRBJ2-5 gives the full variable domain: SAVISQKPSRDICQRGTSLTIQCQVDSQVTMMFWYRQQPGQSLTLIATANQGSEATYESGFVIDKFPISRPNLTFSTLTVSNMSPEDSSIYLCSVGTTQETQYFGPGTRLLVL.

This chain joins TRBV5-4 and TRBJ2-5; D might be TRBD2 (5 bases). Germline V lookup: CDR1 SGHNT, CDR2 YYREEE (reference sequence). The CDR3 is 15 residues long. Trimming left V 4 bases short and J 5 bases short, with 18 bases between. The CDR3 DNA is TGTGCCAGCAGCCCTACTAGTCCGGATGGGGAGACCCAGTACTTC. This codes for CASSPTSPDGETQYF.

V gene TRBV27 combines with J gene TRBJ1-2, with 7 bases aligning to TRBD1. V dropped 5 bases and J dropped 3; count of bases not matched to a gene: 9. CDR3 length: 15 residues. In germline, CDR1 is MNHEY, CDR2 SMNVEV (reference sequence). The CDR3 reads CASSIYAGTDYGYTF. DNA of the CDR3: TGTGCCAGCAGTATATACGCCGGGACAGACTATGGCTACACCTTC.